This T cell receptor beta chain was sequenced for a study of response to subunit inactivated influenza vaccine. Study outcomes and limitations: Each seasonal influenza vaccination recruits few new T cells, the authors suggested.

A single record per CDR3 protein comes from TCRdb applying MiXCR to the RT-PCR reads. The data show about 520,000 distinct CDR3 sequences, under 8.5% seen once. Concerning this clonotype: Its target is not known.

CDR1 is SQVTM, CDR2 ANQGSEA, per germline. Trimming took 5 bases from V and 1 from J, leaving 11 bases between them. This CDR3 has 13 amino acids. The chain combines TRBV29-1 with TRBJ1-1; D perhaps matches TRBD1 (5 bases). Source: PBMCs from blood, taken roughly 24 months after vaccination. This receptor was identified in a man aged 50 to 75 who received an inactivated influenza vaccine. CDR3 coding DNA: TGCAGCGTTCCCTGGGGGGGGAACACTGAAGCTTTCTTT. It encodes CSVPWGGNTEAFF.